What follows are 32 T cell receptor beta chains derived from one specimen sequenced in a study of read filtering for tumor transcriptome and immune sequencing. This library used roughly 400 ng RNA and molecular barcoded adaptors spanning alpha/delta and beta/gamma chains. MiXCR, applied by TCRdb to the reads, yields one record per CDR3 protein. The sample carries 100,000 to 150,000 distinct CDR3 sequences, over 10% recorded once. The sequenced sample was a population of CD138-negative cells sorted from bone marrow. Receptors originate from a donor aged 40 or over with multiple myeloma.

In its sample, this clonotype was seen many times. This chain uses TRBV5-1 with TRBJ2-7; either TRBD1 or TRBD2 may fit D (5 bases each). CDR1 SGHRS and CDR2 YFSETQ come from the germline V gene. CDR3 length equals 16 residues. Trimming shortened V by 7 bases and J by 0 bases, and 20 bases separated the two germline ends. CDR3 amino acids: CASSSMGRRSSYEQYF. CDR3 nucleotides: TGCGCCAGCTCCTCAATGGGGCGGAGGAGCTCCTACGAGCAGTACTTC.

Comment on this clonotype: Being one base from a much bigger clone, this may be a read error. The chain recombines TRBV18 with TRBJ2-1, with 7 bases matching TRBD1. The CDR3 has 15 residues. The germline V gene encodes CDR1 KGHSH and CDR2 LQKENI. CDR3 nucleotide sequence: TGTGCCAGCTCGCCCCGGGGCAGGGGGTACAGTGAGCAGTTCTTC. Translation: CASSPRGRGYSEQFF.

This clonotype was seen ten or more times. This chain links TRBV7-9 with TRBJ1-4; the match to TRBD1 covers 8 bases. Germline-derived CDR1 and CDR2 are SEHNR and FQNEAQ (reference sequence). The CDR3 consists of 14 residues. The junction had 5 bases not matched to a gene; V was cut back by 3 bases and J by 8 bases. The CDR3 sequence is CASSFMAGGEKLFF. The CDR3 coding sequence is TGTGCCAGCAGCTTTATGGCAGGGGGCGAAAAACTGTTTTTT.

This clonotype was counted once. Mismatch with germline at one junction end may stem from a read error. The V and J genes are TRBV19 and TRBJ2-7; maybe TRBD1 (6 bases). CDR1 is LNHDA, CDR2 SQIVND, per germline (reference sequence). This CDR3 has 11 amino acids. The CDR3 nucleotides are TGTGCCAGTAGTCAGGGGTACGATCAGTACTTC. It translates to CASSQGYDQYF.

This clonotype showed up many times. The rearrangement joins TRBV3-1 to TRBJ1-6, with a tentative D call TRBD1 (5 bases). V lost 1 base to trimming and J lost 14 bases, with 15 bases between them. The germline V gene has CDR1 LGHDT and CDR2 YNNKEL (reference sequence). CDR3 length: 14 residues. This chain's CDR3 is CASSQGRGVGSLHF. CDR3 nucleotides: TGTGCCAGCAGCCAAGGGAGGGGAGTAGGCTCCCTCCACTTT. Complete variable domain (other parts from reference TRBV3-1 and TRBJ1-6): DTAVSQTPKYLVTQMGNDKSIKCEQNLGHDTMYWYKQDSKKFLKIMFSYNNKELIINETVPNRFSPKSPDKAHLNLHINSLELGDSAVYFCASSQGRGVGSLHFGNGTRLTVT.

To note about this clonotype: A junction end diverges from the germline sequence, so it may reflect a read error. The chain uses TRBV11-2 and TRBJ2-7, with D tentatively TRBD2 (7 bases). Germline V gene sequence: CDR1 SGHAT, CDR2 FQNNGV. The CDR3 has 15 amino acids. CDR3: CASSFGGGSRYGQYF. CDR3 coding DNA: TGTGCCAGCAGCTTTGGGGGCGGGAGTCGGTACGGGCAGTACTTC.

The sample holds many counts of this clonotype. The chain couples TRBV7-3 to TRBJ2-2; D call uncertain. This CDR3 has 12 residues. V was pared by 5 bases and J by 8 bases, with 9 bases between. Germline V CDR1 and CDR2: SGHTA, FQGTGA. The CDR3 region is CASSPRRGELFF. The CDR3 DNA sequence: TGTGCCAGCAGCCCCCGTAGGGGGGAGCTGTTTTTT.

This clonotype was observed a few times. In nucleotides, the CDR3 is TGTGCCAGCAGCCCAAGGACAGGGATCACGGGAAACAATGAGCAGTTCTTC. This gives the protein CASSPRTGITGNNEQFF. This chain links TRBV14 with TRBJ2-1; 8 bases are shared with TRBD1. This CDR3 has 17 residues. The V and J ends lost 4 bases and 5 bases, in that order; junction bases with no gene match: 13. From germline, CDR1 is SGHDN and CDR2 FVKESK.

This clonotype was observed many times. The chain joins TRBV5-5 to TRBJ2-5; 9 bases line up with TRBD1. With V trimmed by 0 bases and J by 4 bases, 1 base remained unmatched. This CDR3 has 14 residues. Germline V gives CDR1 SGHKS, CDR2 YYEKEE (reference sequence). The DNA for the CDR3 is TGTGCCAGCAGCTTGGGACAGGGGGTAGAGACCCAGTACTTC. Its translation is CASSLGQGVETQYF.

The chain employs TRBV7-9 and TRBJ1-4, with D perhaps TRBD1 (6 bases). Trimming took 4 bases from V and 8 from J, leaving 23 bases between them. The germline CDR1 and CDR2 sequences are SEHNR and FQNEAQ (reference sequence). The length of the CDR3 is 17 residues. The CDR3 DNA reads as TGTGCCAGCAGCTCACCTACCGGGACACCCTTCAACGAAAAACTGTTTTTT. Protein: CASSSPTGTPFNEKLFF.

This clonotype appeared a few times. A much larger clone differs from this one at a single base, so this may be a read error. J is TRBJ2-1 and V is TRBV20-1; D call uncertain. This CDR3 has 13 amino acids. The germline V gene has CDR1 DFQATT and CDR2 SNEGSKA (reference sequence). With 4 bases removed from V and 5 bases from J, the gap between germline ends came to 12 bases. CDR3 sequence: CSATEMTHNEQFF. CDR3 nucleotide sequence: TGCAGTGCTACGGAAATGACCCACAATGAGCAGTTCTTC.

This clonotype came up many times. The rearrangement links TRBV11-2 to TRBJ1-5; TRBD1 aligns across 8 bases. CDR3 length: 15 amino acids. The germline CDR1 and CDR2 sequences are SGHAT and FQNNGV. The V gene end was trimmed by 1 base and the J gene end by 10 bases; junction bases not matched to a gene: 9. In nucleotides, the CDR3 is TGTGCCAGCAGCTTAGGTTCGGGACAGGCCGCTCCCCAGCATTTT. Translating gives CASSLGSGQAAPQHF. Variable domain in full (rest from reference TRBV11-2 and TRBJ1-5): EAGVAQSPRYKIIEKRQSVAFWCNPISGHATLYWYQQILGQGPKLLIQFQNNGVVDDSQLPKDRFSAERLKGVDSTLKIQPAKLEDSAVYLCASSLGSGQAAPQHFGDGTRLSIL.

This clonotype was seen many times. The V and J genes are TRBV19 and TRBJ1-5; no reliable D call. The CDR3 is 16 amino acids. The V gene lost 6 bases and the J gene lost 4 bases, with 19 bases spanning the gap. Germline V gene data show CDR1 as LNHDA and CDR2 as SQIVND (reference sequence). The CDR3 sequence: CASSDYRLDGNQPQHF. CDR3 sequence (DNA): TGTGCCAGTAGCGATTATAGACTGGACGGAAATCAGCCCCAGCATTTT.

This clonotype was found many times. The V call is TRBV11-2, the J call TRBJ1-2; D gene unclear. Germline CDR1 SGHAT, CDR2 FQNNGV. Trimming stripped 2 bases from V and 9 bases from J, with 10 bases between. This CDR3 has 12 residues. The CDR3 DNA reads TGTGCCAGCAGCTTACAGGATAGGCGCTACACCTTC. As protein: CASSLQDRRYTF.

In its sample, this clonotype was seen many times. V is TRBV29-1 and J is TRBJ2-7; the D is unclear. The CDR3 is 12 amino acids. The germline V gene has CDR1 SQVTM and CDR2 ANQGSEA. V was cut by 5 bases and J by 2 bases, with 10 bases left in between. CDR3 bases: TGCAGCGTTCGGTCGGATACCTACGAGCAGTACTTC. Translating it yields CSVRSDTYEQYF.

This clonotype showed up many times. V is TRBV9 and J is TRBJ2-1; D is ambiguous. The V gene lost 0 bases and the J gene lost 3 bases, with 7 bases spanning the gap. The length of the CDR3 is 14 residues. Germline V gives CDR1 SGDLS, CDR2 YYNGEE. The CDR3 spells CASSVGGDYNEQFF. The CDR3 DNA reads TGTGCCAGCAGCGTAGGTGGAGACTACAATGAGCAGTTCTTC.

This clonotype was recorded a few times. The germline gene is not matched at one end of the junction; a read error may be the cause. The gene calls are TRBV20-1 and TRBJ1-2; D not resolved. Germline V gene sequence: CDR1 DFQATT, CDR2 SNEGSKA (reference sequence). CDR3 size: 11 residues. The CDR3 DNA reads TGCAGTGCTCGAGATAACTATGGCTACACCTTC. Translation: CSARDNYGYTF.

This clonotype occurred many times. The chain employs TRBV15 and TRBJ2-7, with D uncertain. CDR3 length: 13 amino acids. The V and J ends lost 5 bases and 3 bases respectively, with 11 bases between them. The germline V gene encodes CDR1 LNHNV and CDR2 YYDKDF (reference sequence). In nucleotides, the CDR3 is TGTGCCACCAGCTTTGACCACGGCTACGAGCAGTACTTC. Protein product: CATSFDHGYEQYF.

Here the CDR3 reads CASSSRQGSTDTQYF. The CDR3 nucleotides are TGTGCCAGCAGTTCACGACAGGGTAGCACAGATACGCAGTATTTT. This chain links TRBV28 with TRBJ2-3, with 7 bases lining up with TRBD1. The CDR3 covers 15 residues. The germline CDR1 and CDR2 sequences are MDHEN and SYDVKM. V dropped 4 bases and J dropped 0; count of bases not matched to a gene: 4. Variable domain in full (rest from reference TRBV28 and TRBJ2-3): DVKVTQSSRYLVKRTGEKVFLECVQDMDHENMFWYRQDPGLGLRLIYFSYDVKMKEKGDIPEGYSVSREKKERFSLILESASTNQTSMYLCASSSRQGSTDTQYFGPGTRLTVL.

The chain carries TRBV3-1 and TRBJ2-7; no clear D. Germline V gene lookup returns CDR1 LGHDT and CDR2 YNNKEL (reference sequence). There are 13 residues in the CDR3. V was shortened by 1 base and J by 0 bases, with 4 bases between the two germline ends. The CDR3 region has the DNA TGTGCCAGCAGCCAAGCGGACTCCTACGAGCAGTACTTC. Translating it yields CASSQADSYEQYF.

This clonotype was picked up a small number of times. The rearrangement uses TRBV5-1 and TRBJ2-3; D call uncertain. V dropped 0 bases and J dropped 4 bases, with 18 bases sitting between them. CDR1 and CDR2 from the germline V gene are SGHRS and YFSETQ. This CDR3 has 17 residues. CDR3 DNA sequence: TGCGCCAGCAGCTTGGCCGAAAGCAGCTATGGCCCAGATACGCAGTATTTT. Translating it yields CASSLAESSYGPDTQYF.

Concerning this clonotype itself: The junction shows a germline mismatch at one end, possibly a read error. The V gene is TRBV27, the J gene TRBJ1-2; D remains ambiguous. CDR3 size: 13 residues. The germline V gene has CDR1 MNHEY and CDR2 SMNVEV (reference sequence). The CDR3 loop reads CASSLEWGGGFTF. The CDR3 DNA reads TGTGCCAGCAGTTTAGAATGGGGAGGCGGCTTCACCTTC.

In the case of this clonotype: A clone one base away is much larger, so this may be a read error. The chain is built from TRBV7-8 and TRBJ1-5, with TRBD1 identical over 7 bases. The germline V gene has CDR1 SGHVS and CDR2 FQNEAQ. This CDR3 is 15 amino acids long. The CDR3 sequence is CASGLDRVPNQPQHF. The CDR3 DNA reads TGTGCCAGCGGCTTAGACAGGGTCCCTAATCAGCCCCAGCATTTT.

This clonotype was detected ten times or more. This chain joins TRBV29-1 and TRBJ2-1, with a weak D call TRBD2 (5 bases). The CDR3 contains 14 residues. In germline, CDR1 is SQVTM, CDR2 ANQGSEA. V gave up 3 bases and J gave up 0 bases, with 9 bases separating them. The CDR3 DNA reads as TGCAGCGTTGACGGGAAGAGCTCCTACAATGAGCAGTTCTTC. As protein: CSVDGKSSYNEQFF.

This clonotype was seen ten or more times. V usage is TRBV4-2 and J usage is TRBJ1-2; 7 bases match TRBD1. The CDR3 consists of 16 residues. The germline gives CDR1 LGHNA, CDR2 YNFKEQ. V lost 0 bases and J lost 4; bases outside the gene matches: 8. The DNA of the CDR3 is TGTGCCAGCAGCCAAGATGGGGAGGGGGCGGTCTATGGCTACACCTTC. This gives the protein CASSQDGEGAVYGYTF.

This clonotype has at least ten counts. The J gene is TRBJ1-1, the V gene TRBV29-1; D might be TRBD1 (5 bases). Germline-derived CDR1 and CDR2 are SQVTM and ANQGSEA. V lost 6 bases to trimming and J lost 0 bases, with 11 bases between them. The CDR3 is 13 amino acids. The CDR3 DNA reads TGCAGCGTGGCGACGACAGTGAACACTGAAGCTTTCTTT. Its protein product is CSVATTVNTEAFF.

The J gene is TRBJ2-5, the V gene TRBV3-1, with unresolved D. The V gene's germline CDR1 is LGHDT and CDR2 YNNKEL (reference sequence). Trimming left V 1 base short and J 4 bases short, with 13 bases between. This CDR3 spans 15 amino acids. CDR3 amino acids: CASSQAVGARETQYF. The DNA for the CDR3 is TGTGCCAGCAGCCAAGCGGTTGGAGCACGAGAGACCCAGTACTTC.

As to this clonotype: This may stem from a read error, because a much larger clone lies one nucleotide away. Given the absence of the conserved phenylalanine or tryptophan at the CDR3 end, a read error is likely. The limits of the CDR3 on the DNA are not certain, so only TCRdb's listed CDR3 is given. This chain's CDR3 is CASSFLAGGYNELFL. The chain has TRBV7-2 and TRBJ2-1; the D call in the table, TRBD2, was not verified against the DNA. Germline V CDR1 and CDR2: SGHTA, FQGNSA. Both ends counted, the CDR3 spans 15 residues.

This clonotype was counted many times. The V gene is TRBV29-1, the J gene TRBJ2-4; 7 bases are shared with TRBD1. The CDR3 spans 14 residues. In germline, CDR1 is SQVTM, CDR2 ANQGSEA. J lost 8 bases, V lost 3 bases, and 10 bases had no gene match. The CDR3 region is CSVDEGAGGDIQYF. The CDR3 nucleotides are TGCAGCGTTGACGAGGGGGCAGGGGGTGACATTCAGTACTTC.

Many counts were recorded for this clonotype. V gene TRBV7-2 combines with J gene TRBJ1-1, with unresolved D. CDR1 is SGHTA and CDR2 is FQGNSA in the germline V gene. The length of the CDR3 is 13 residues. V lost 4 bases to trimming and J lost 1 base, with 7 bases between them. DNA of the CDR3: TGTGCCAGCAGCTCGTCAAGGAACACTGAAGCTTTCTTT. Protein: CASSSSRNTEAFF. Filled out from reference TRBV7-2 and TRBJ1-1, the complete variable domain reads GAGVSQSPSNKVTEKGKDVELRCDPISGHTALYWYRQSLGQGLEFLIYFQGNSAPDKSGLPSDRFSAERTGGSVSTLTIQRTQQEDSAVYLCASSSSRNTEAFFGQGTRLTVV.

Points on this clonotype: This may be a read error, as it is one base from a much larger clone. This sequence joins TRBV15 and TRBJ2-1; TRBD2 matches 9 bases. The CDR3 is made up of 17 amino acids. Per the germline V gene, CDR1 is LNHNV and CDR2 is YYDKDF (reference sequence). The CDR3: CATSREGLAGRYNGQFF. In DNA form, the CDR3 reads TGTGCCACCAGCAGAGAGGGTCTAGCGGGAAGATACAATGGGCAGTTCTTC.

This clonotype came up a few times. This rearrangement joins TRBV5-6 to TRBJ1-1; no clear D. The ends were cut back, 5 bases at V and 1 base at J, with 9 bases in the middle. The germline V gene has CDR1 SGHDT and CDR2 YYEEEE. CDR3 length equals 13 residues. The CDR3 loop reads CASSMDRNTEAFF. In nucleotides, the CDR3 is TGTGCCAGCAGTATGGACCGGAACACTGAAGCTTTCTTT.